The next 27 T cell receptor beta chains were all read from a single sample in a study of blood T cell repertoires in COVID-19. Method: immunoSEQ multiplex PCR; TCRdb's copy keeps in-frame clones and lacks some. The sample contains hundreds of thousands of clones, roughly 90% of which appear only once. The sample taken for sequencing was PBMCs or T cells enriched from blood (not recorded which). The origin of the receptors is a woman in her thirties who had recovered from COVID-19.

This chain connects TRBV5-1 to TRBJ2-7; TRBD2 agrees at 9 bases. The junction had 2 bases not matched to a gene; V was cut back by 7 bases and J by 3 bases. Germline CDR1 and CDR2: SGHRS and YFSETQ. The CDR3 consists of 12 residues. The CDR3 sequence: CASRTSDYEQYF. CDR3 coding DNA: TGCGCCAGCCGGACTAGCGACTACGAGCAGTACTTC.

The chain recombines TRBV5-4 with TRBJ2-5, with D maybe TRBD1 (5 bases). The V end lost 0 bases, the J end lost 3 bases, and 6 bases lay between the germline ends. Per the germline V gene, CDR1 is SGHNT and CDR2 is YYREEE (reference sequence). The CDR3 extends over 13 amino acids. For the CDR3, the DNA is TGTGCCAGCAGCTTGGAGACAGAAGAGACCCAGTACTTC. Translating gives CASSLETEETQYF. Based on the CDR3 plus reference TRBV5-4 and TRBJ2-5, the full variable domain is ETGVTQSPTHLIKTRGQQVTLRCSSQSGHNTVSWYQQALGQGPQFIFQYYREEENGRGNFPPRFSGLQFPNYSSELNVNALELDDSALYLCASSLETEETQYFGPGTRLLVL.

The J gene is TRBJ2-6, the V gene TRBV2; 9 nucleotides line up with TRBD1. V was pared by 6 bases and J by 0 bases, with 6 bases of the junction left unmatched. The CDR3 length is 17 residues. In germline, CDR1 is SNHLY, CDR2 FYNNEI. For the CDR3, the DNA is TGTGCCAGCAGGGGGGGGACAGGGCTCTCTGGGGCCAACGTCCTGACTTTC. Encoded protein: CASRGGTGLSGANVLTF.

The rearrangement uses TRBV7-9 and TRBJ2-7; D may be TRBD1 (6 bases). V lost 5 bases and J lost 6, with 14 bases in between. This CDR3 comprises 13 residues. Per the germline V gene, CDR1 is SEHNR and CDR2 is FQNEAQ (reference sequence). CDR3 sequence reads: CASSLQGNGEQYF. As DNA, the CDR3 is TGTGCCAGCAGCCTACAGGGTAACGGCGAGCAGTACTTC.

This chain links TRBV9 with TRBJ1-4; the D gene is possibly TRBD1 (5 bases). The germline V gene encodes CDR1 SGDLS and CDR2 YYNGEE. The CDR3 is 15 amino acids. V was trimmed by 0 bases and J by 3 bases, leaving 9 bases between them. The CDR3 loop is CASSVGPRANEKLFF. The CDR3 DNA follows: TGTGCCAGCAGCGTAGGGCCCAGGGCTAATGAAAAACTGTTTTTT.

The V gene is TRBV7-2, the J gene TRBJ1-1; 10 positions agree with TRBD1. CDR1 and CDR2 (germline): SGHTA, FQGNSA. V was pared by 5 bases and J by 7 bases, with 16 bases of the junction left unmatched. The CDR3 is 17 residues long. DNA for the CDR3: TGTGCCAGCAGCAAGGGGACCGGGACAGGGGTTCAGGGTGAAGCTTTCTTT. Protein sequence: CASSKGTGTGVQGEAFF. Looking up the rest from reference TRBV7-2 and TRBJ1-1 gives the full variable domain: GAGVSQSPSNKVTEKGKDVELRCDPISGHTALYWYRQSLGQGLEFLIYFQGNSAPDKSGLPSDRFSAERTGGSVSTLTIQRTQQEDSAVYLCASSKGTGTGVQGEAFFGQGTRLTVV.

A word on this clone: This same CDR3 is encoded by further DNA sequences in the sample. The rearrangement joins TRBV30 to TRBJ1-5; unclear D gene. V was pared by 0 bases and J by 0 bases, with 3 bases between. The germline V gene has CDR1 GTSNPN and CDR2 SVGIG (reference sequence). The CDR3 extends over 13 amino acids. The CDR3 region is CAWSVHSNQPQHF. The CDR3 DNA reads TGTGCCTGGAGTGTACATAGCAATCAGCCCCAGCATTTT.

This clone appeared once. The chain couples TRBV5-1 to TRBJ2-3, with 7 bases identical to TRBD2. Trimming at V came to 0 bases and at J to 3 bases, leaving 7 bases not matched to a gene. The CDR3 has 16 amino acids. CDR1 and CDR2 (germline): SGHRS, YFSETQ. The CDR3 sequence: CASSLAPNSGTDTQYF. In nucleotides, the CDR3 is TGCGCCAGCAGCTTGGCACCCAATAGCGGGACAGATACGCAGTATTTT.

This chain joins TRBV9 and TRBJ2-7, with TRBD2 matching 7 bases. Trimming removed 3 bases from V and 6 bases from J; junction bases left unmatched: 9. The CDR3 runs to 14 residues. CDR1 and CDR2 from the germline V gene are SGDLS and YYNGEE. This chain's CDR3 is CASSGGLLASEQYF. The CDR3 DNA sequence: TGTGCCAGCAGCGGGGGACTACTAGCTTCCGAGCAGTACTTC.

This clone was counted a single time. The V call is TRBV28, the J call TRBJ2-4; possible D gene TRBD1, 5 bases. The CDR3 has 15 residues. Between the trimmed V and J ends, which lost 5 bases and 0 bases, there was a span of 11 bases. From germline, CDR1 is MDHEN and CDR2 SYDVKM. CDR3 amino acids: CASSPAGIAKNIQYF. The CDR3 DNA reads TGTGCCAGCAGTCCCGCAGGGATAGCCAAAAACATTCAGTACTTC.

The chain is built from TRBV5-4 and TRBJ2-7, with D possibly matching TRBD1 (5 bases). V was pared by 4 bases and J by 3 bases, with 8 bases between. CDR3 length equals 12 residues. In germline, CDR1 is SGHNT, CDR2 YYREEE (reference sequence). The CDR3 region has the DNA TGTGCCAGCAGCGCCAGGGACTACGAGCAGTACTTC. This gives the protein CASSARDYEQYF.

The chain combines TRBV6-5 with TRBJ1-6; the match to TRBD1 covers 8 bases. J was trimmed by 10 bases and V by 7 bases; bases with no gene match: 6. Germline V gene sequence: CDR1 MNHEY, CDR2 SVGAGI. The CDR3 is made up of 13 amino acids. This chain's CDR3 is CASTDRGRSPLHF. The CDR3 bases are TGTGCCAGCACCGACAGGGGTCGATCACCCCTCCACTTT.

V usage is TRBV3-1 (or the pseudogene TRBV3-2) and J usage is TRBJ2-1, with 11 bases that match TRBD2. Germline-derived CDR1 and CDR2 are LGHDT and YNNKEL (reference sequence). The length of the CDR3 is 15 residues. With 5 bases clipped from V and 4 bases from J, the junction kept 4 bases outside the gene matches. The CDR3 here is CASSYRTSGYNEQFF. The CDR3, as DNA: TGTGCCAGCAGCTACCGGACTAGCGGGTACAATGAGCAGTTCTTC.

This sequence joins TRBV28 and TRBJ1-2; the match to TRBD1 covers 9 bases. Germline lookup yields CDR1 MDHEN and CDR2 SYDVKM. V dropped 4 bases and J dropped 3; count of bases not matched to a gene: 9. This CDR3 comprises 16 residues. The CDR3 reads CASSYYLQGAHYGYTF. The CDR3 DNA reads as TGTGCCAGCAGTTATTACTTACAGGGGGCTCACTATGGCTACACCTTC.

The rearrangement joins TRBV5-8 to TRBJ1-1; 8 bases align to TRBD1. The V and J ends lost 0 bases and 4 bases, in that order; junction bases with no gene match: 5. The CDR3 loop spans 15 amino acids. CDR1 is SGHTS and CDR2 is YDEGEE in the germline V gene. The DNA for the CDR3 is TGTGCCAGCAGCTTGGGGACAGGGACCCTCACTGAAGCTTTCTTT. It specifies CASSLGTGTLTEAFF.

This chain links TRBV5-1 with TRBJ2-3, with D tentatively TRBD2 (6 bases). Trimming left V 0 bases short and J 5 bases short, with 16 bases between. The CDR3 is 16 amino acids. The germline gives CDR1 SGHRS, CDR2 YFSETQ. The CDR3 bases are TGCGCCAGCAGCTTGGGGCGGAGGCCCGGGGGAGATACGCAGTATTTT. Translating gives CASSLGRRPGGDTQYF.

Only a few counts were recorded for this clone. The J gene is TRBJ1-1, the V gene TRBV28; D ambiguous. This CDR3 comprises 12 residues. Trimming removed 8 bases from V and 5 bases from J, with 12 bases in between. Germline CDR1 reads MDHEN; CDR2 reads SYDVKM. DNA of the CDR3: TGTGCCAGCGCTCCTCGGAGGACTGAAGCTTTCTTT. Protein: CASAPRRTEAFF.

The V gene is TRBV27, the J gene TRBJ2-5; 7 bases agree with TRBD1. The germline V gene has CDR1 MNHEY and CDR2 SMNVEV (reference sequence). V gave up 6 bases and J gave up 2 bases; unmatched junction bases: 9. The CDR3 is 15 residues long. CDR3 sequence: CASRANRGRQETQYF. The CDR3 DNA reads TGTGCCAGCAGGGCCAACAGGGGTCGGCAAGAGACCCAGTACTTC.

This chain connects TRBV30 to TRBJ2-4; TRBD1 matches 7 bases. The germline V gene has CDR1 GTSNPN and CDR2 SVGIG (reference sequence). CDR3 length equals 17 residues. Trimming cost V 2 bases and J 7 bases; bases outside gene matches: 17. The CDR3 DNA sequence: TGTGCCTGGAGTCGAGGGGGCCAAAACATCCTCTTGAACATTCAGTACTTC. Its translation: CAWSRGGQNILLNIQYF.

Points on this clone: This same CDR3 is encoded by further DNA sequences in the sample. The chain carries TRBV3-1 (or the pseudogene TRBV3-2) and TRBJ2-7; no clear D. Germline V lookup: CDR1 LGHDT, CDR2 YNNKEL (reference sequence). Trimming removed 1 base at V and 4 bases at J, with 2 bases between. This CDR3 spans 11 amino acids. DNA of the CDR3: TGTGCCAGCAGCCAAGCTTACGAGCAGTACTTC. This encodes CASSQAYEQYF.

The table lists this clone with a few counts. V is TRBV4-3 and J is TRBJ1-2, with 7 positions matching TRBD1. Unmatched junction bases numbered 4, after V lost 0 bases and J lost 3 bases. CDR3 length: 15 amino acids. In germline, CDR1 is LGHNA, CDR2 YSLEER. CDR3 residues: CASSQEGQSHYGYTF. The CDR3 nucleotides are TGCGCCAGCAGCCAAGAGGGACAGTCTCACTATGGCTACACCTTC.

This clone was seen once. This chain connects TRBV5-5 to TRBJ2-3; weak D call: TRBD2 (5 bases). There are 13 residues in the CDR3. Trimming removed 4 bases at V and 4 bases at J, with 10 bases between. Germline CDR1 and CDR2: SGHKS and YYEKEE (reference sequence). The CDR3 region has the DNA TGTGCCAGCAGCGCCGTGAGGGCAGATACGCAGTATTTT. Amino acids: CASSAVRADTQYF.

The chain couples TRBV21-1 to TRBJ1-6; TRBD1, the D gene given by the table, was not confirmed from the DNA. TRBV21-1 is a known pseudogene. This CDR3 is 15 amino acids long. CDR3 sequence: CASSGYRGNNSPLHF. The CDR3 DNA sequence: TGTGCCAGCAGCGGTTACAGGGGGAATAATTCACCCCTCCACTTT.

The V call is TRBV9, the J call TRBJ1-1; perhaps TRBD1 as D (5 bases). Trimming cost V 3 bases and J 7 bases, with 13 bases left between them. CDR3 length: 13 amino acids. Per germline, CDR1 SGDLS and CDR2 YYNGEE. The CDR3 here is CASSEGWAGEAFF. The CDR3 DNA reads TGTGCCAGCAGCGAGGGGTGGGCAGGTGAAGCTTTCTTT.

The CDR3 nucleotides are TGTGCCAGCAGCTTAATGTTCCAGGGTGGAAACACCATATATTTT. Translating it yields CASSLMFQGGNTIYF. The V call is TRBV7-2, the J call TRBJ1-3, with D tentatively TRBD1 (5 bases). This CDR3 is 15 amino acids long. V was trimmed by 2 bases and J by 3 bases, leaving 11 bases between them. Germline V CDR1 and CDR2: SGHTA, FQGNSA.

The table lists this clone with a few counts. The chain recombines TRBV19 with TRBJ1-5; the match to TRBD1 covers 9 bases. Germline CDR1 reads LNHDA; CDR2 reads SQIVND (reference sequence). Trimming removed 6 bases from V and 4 bases from J; junction bases left unmatched: 4. This CDR3 contains 14 residues. The CDR3 region has the DNA TGTGCCAGTAGCACCGGGACAGGGAATCAGCCCCAGCATTTT. It codes for CASSTGTGNQPQHF.

The genes are TRBV28 and TRBJ1-4; D gene unclear. The CDR3 spans 13 residues. Germline loops: CDR1 MDHEN, CDR2 SYDVKM. The ends were cut back, 8 bases at V and 0 bases at J, with 7 bases in the middle. CDR3 sequence reads: CASLRTTNEKLFF. Here the CDR3 DNA reads TGTGCCAGCCTCAGGACAACTAATGAAAAACTGTTTTTT.